Listed below are T cell receptor beta chains from one sample, sequenced in a study of cytomegalovirus exposure and HLA in healthy donors. Repertoires were generated with immunoSEQ multiplex PCR, while TCRdb's copy carries only in-frame clones and drops some. This table has 100,000 to 150,000 clones, 85% to 90% appearing once. Material: PBMCs. All receptors come from a man aged 25-45 years in good health and CMV-seronegative. Each CDR3 is given with its conserved first and last residue. A clone size is listed for some rows: how often the clone was seen (once, few, many), or a class if it is expanded.

v_gene: TRBV10-1; j_gene: TRBJ2-1; abundance: once; CDR3aa: CASSDPTSDNYNEQFF
v_gene: TRBV18; j_gene: TRBJ1-1; abundance: .; CDR3aa: CASSPVRDTEAFF
v_gene: TRBV7-9; j_gene: TRBJ2-7; abundance: .; CDR3aa: CASSRTHQGATSYEQYF
v_gene: TRBV19; j_gene: TRBJ1-2; abundance: .; CDR3aa: CASRPQGADGYTF
v_gene: TRBV11-2; j_gene: TRBJ2-1; abundance: .; CDR3aa: CASSLVTGEQFF
v_gene: TRBV5-4; j_gene: TRBJ2-2; abundance: .; CDR3aa: CASSPGQNTGELFF
v_gene: TRBV18; j_gene: TRBJ2-7; abundance: .; CDR3aa: CASSPDSGYEQYF
v_gene: TRBV19; j_gene: TRBJ2-7; abundance: .; CDR3aa: CASSQYTQGTYEQYF
v_gene: TRBV6-1; j_gene: TRBJ2-5; abundance: .; CDR3aa: CASSPQRAGLETQYF
v_gene: TRBV4-3; j_gene: TRBJ2-7; abundance: .; CDR3aa: CASSPAQGFSYEQYF
v_gene: TRBV7-3; j_gene: TRBJ2-1; abundance: few; CDR3aa: CASSPSGTSYNEQFF
v_gene: TRBV7-9; j_gene: TRBJ2-1; abundance: .; CDR3aa: CASSLAGGHGEQFF
v_gene: TRBV4-3; j_gene: TRBJ2-1; abundance: .; CDR3aa: CASSLRAGPPYNEQFF
v_gene: TRBV27; j_gene: TRBJ2-5; abundance: .; CDR3aa: CASSSRETQYF
v_gene: TRBV7-2; j_gene: TRBJ2-2; abundance: .; CDR3aa: CASSLLGLANTGELFF
v_gene: TRBV5-1; j_gene: TRBJ1-1; abundance: .; CDR3aa: CASSLSAGSTTEAFF
v_gene: TRBV5-6; j_gene: TRBJ1-6; abundance: .; CDR3aa: CASSLVFLAGLDSPLHF
v_gene: TRBV5-1; j_gene: TRBJ2-1; abundance: few; CDR3aa: CASSGGAGSGNNEQFF
v_gene: TRBV19; j_gene: TRBJ1-5; abundance: .; CDR3aa: CASSRGLLSNQPQHF
v_gene: TRBV5-1; j_gene: TRBJ2-3; abundance: .; CDR3aa: CASSDAQVDTQYF
v_gene: TRBV29-1; j_gene: TRBJ2-1; abundance: .; CDR3aa: CSAGETGLSYNEQFF
v_gene: TRBV9; j_gene: TRBJ1-4; abundance: .; CDR3aa: CASSSYSNYNEKLFF
v_gene: TRBV19; j_gene: TRBJ1-4; abundance: .; CDR3aa: CASSSLEGVDEKLFF
v_gene: TRBV2; j_gene: TRBJ1-1; abundance: .; CDR3aa: CASRAGGLNTEAFF
v_gene: TRBV30; j_gene: TRBJ2-7; abundance: .; CDR3aa: CAWSVRGTSGGYEQYF
v_gene: TRBV7-6; j_gene: TRBJ1-5; abundance: .; CDR3aa: CASSLTGYNQPQHF
v_gene: TRBV6-1; j_gene: TRBJ2-1; abundance: .; CDR3aa: CASTPRRSYNEQFF
v_gene: TRBV19; j_gene: TRBJ2-7; abundance: .; CDR3aa: CASSISTEGQDYEQYF
v_gene: TRBV10-3; j_gene: TRBJ1-2; abundance: .; CDR3aa: CAITPGTSGYTNYGYTF
v_gene: TRBV30; j_gene: TRBJ2-7; abundance: few; CDR3aa: CAWSSGTYEQYF
v_gene: TRBV10-3; j_gene: TRBJ1-1; abundance: .; CDR3aa: CAISEFGQSGNTEAFF
v_gene: TRBV12-5; j_gene: TRBJ2-6; abundance: .; CDR3aa: CASGSWQNSGANVLTF
v_gene: TRBV29-1; j_gene: TRBJ2-3; abundance: .; CDR3aa: CSVGGLAGQDTQYF
v_gene: TRBV11-3; j_gene: TRBJ2-1; abundance: .; CDR3aa: CASSLEGLASVDHNEQFF
v_gene: TRBV19; j_gene: TRBJ1-5; abundance: .; CDR3aa: CASSGQDNQPQHF
v_gene: TRBV29-1; j_gene: TRBJ1-1; abundance: .; CDR3aa: CSVVGSPVTEAFF
v_gene: TRBV14; j_gene: TRBJ1-2; abundance: .; CDR3aa: CASSPAYRDRGRSNYGYTF
v_gene: TRBV18; j_gene: TRBJ2-5; abundance: few; CDR3aa: CASSPRREETQYF
v_gene: TRBV15; j_gene: TRBJ1-5; abundance: .; CDR3aa: CATQEIPDRALRQPQHF
v_gene: TRBV7-7; j_gene: TRBJ2-5; abundance: once; CDR3aa: CASSITGGQETQYF
v_gene: TRBV29-1; j_gene: TRBJ2-5; abundance: .; CDR3aa: CSVRWGGAVETQYF
v_gene: TRBV2; j_gene: TRBJ1-1; abundance: once; CDR3aa: CASSVRGYTEAFF
v_gene: TRBV5-4; j_gene: TRBJ2-7; abundance: .; CDR3aa: CASSLIPSGIYEQYF
v_gene: TRBV15; j_gene: TRBJ2-2; abundance: .; CDR3aa: CATSRGNLGPNTGELFF
v_gene: TRBV5-1; j_gene: TRBJ2-7; abundance: .; CDR3aa: CASSLWTGGYEQYF
v_gene: TRBV28; j_gene: TRBJ2-7; abundance: .; CDR3aa: CASSSHRREGEQYF
v_gene: TRBV7-9; j_gene: TRBJ2-7; abundance: .; CDR3aa: CASSQGHGTHLYEQYF
v_gene: TRBV27; j_gene: TRBJ1-4; abundance: once; CDR3aa: CATKFWGANEKLFF
v_gene: TRBV6-5; j_gene: TRBJ2-7; abundance: .; CDR3aa: CASKIDREGGEQYF
v_gene: TRBV6-1; j_gene: TRBJ2-1; abundance: .; CDR3aa: CASSPTSGNYNEQFF
v_gene: TRBV2; j_gene: TRBJ1-1; abundance: .; CDR3aa: CASSRLTGAGTEAFF